The TCR beta chain under discussion was sequenced for a study of cytomegalovirus exposure and HLA in healthy donors. General study results and limits: Cytomegalovirus association was assigned to about 150 TCR beta chains. There were several of the most significant clusters that appeared linked to common viral pathogens in a later analysis. Beyond CMV serostatus, there was no information to go on about immune exposure. Versus the roughly 700-donor mean, an Asian-associated ancestry cluster reportedly showed fewer N-insertions in a later analysis.

Germline V CDR1 and CDR2: MNHEY, SVGAGI. V shed 4 bases and J shed 9 bases, with 16 bases lying between them. The CDR3 covers 13 residues. The study ran its PCR with 60 Vbeta and 13 Jbeta primers. This table comes from immunoSEQ multiplex PCR, and its TCRdb copy is limited to in-frame clones, with some not included. The data contain roughly 130,000 clones, roughly 82% of them singletons. As regards this clone: Its antigen is as yet unknown.

The V and J genes are TRBV6-5 and TRBJ2-7, with no clear D. The receptor was derived from a male donor in good health and CMV-seropositive. The specimen was PBMCs. The CDR3 region is CASSSLGFSGQYF. CDR3 coding DNA: TGTGCCAGCAGTTCCCTCGGGTTTAGTGGGCAGTACTTC.